This section outlines one T cell receptor (beta chain) sequence together with its context. Other DNA sequences in this sample translate to the same CDR3. These data are taken from a study of blood T cell repertoires in COVID-19. The V gene's germline CDR1 is SGHTA and CDR2 FQGTGA. With 5 bases removed from V and 0 bases from J, the gap between germline ends came to 10 bases. CDR3 size: 14 residues. Profiled with immunoSEQ multiplex PCR; TCRdb holds only in-frame clones, not every one. The data show a few hundred thousand clones, around nine tenths seen once. Recovery meant two consecutive negative NP/OP PCR tests, professional clearance, or resolved symptoms.

V gene TRBV7-3 combines with J gene TRBJ1-1; possibly TRBD1 for D (6 bases). The sequenced sample consisted of PBMCs or T cells enriched from blood (not recorded which). The clonotype comes from a woman aged 45-59 years who had recovered from COVID-19. Written as DNA, the CDR3 is TGTGCCAGCAGCCCCACAGGGATGAACACTGAAGCTTTCTTT. Its protein product is CASSPTGMNTEAFF.